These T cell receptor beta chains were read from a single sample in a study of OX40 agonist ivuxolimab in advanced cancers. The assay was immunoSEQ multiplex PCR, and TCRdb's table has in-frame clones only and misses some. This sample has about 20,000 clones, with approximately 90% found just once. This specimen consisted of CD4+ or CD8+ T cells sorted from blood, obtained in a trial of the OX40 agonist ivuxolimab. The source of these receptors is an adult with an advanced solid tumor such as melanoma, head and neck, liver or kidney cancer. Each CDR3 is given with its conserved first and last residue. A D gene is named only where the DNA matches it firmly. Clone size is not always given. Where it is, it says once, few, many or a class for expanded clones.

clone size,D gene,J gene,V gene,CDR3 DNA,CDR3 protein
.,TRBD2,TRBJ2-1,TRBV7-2,TGTGCCAGCAGCCAGATTCTCGGACTAGTCGATGATGAGCAGTTCTTC,CASSQILGLVDDEQFF
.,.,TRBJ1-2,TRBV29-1,TGCAGCGTTGCGGCGGGGGGTGGCTACACCTTC,CSVAAGGGYTF
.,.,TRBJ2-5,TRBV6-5,TGTGCCAGCAAACACCTCGGGGAAGAGACCCAGTACTTC,CASKHLGEETQYF
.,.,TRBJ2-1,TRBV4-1,TGCGCCAGCAGCCAAGAACCGAATTACAATGAGCAGTTCTTC,CASSQEPNYNEQFF
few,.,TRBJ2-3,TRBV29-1,TGCAGCGTTGAAGATAGACTTGATACGCAGTATTTT,CSVEDRLDTQYF
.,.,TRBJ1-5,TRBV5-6,TGTGCCAGCAGCTTGGGAAGTTTAAATCAGCCCCAGCATTTT,CASSLGSLNQPQHF
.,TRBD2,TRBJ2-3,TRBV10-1,TGCGCCAGCAGTGGGACTAGCGGGGGGCCCCAATACACAGATACGCAGTATTTT,CASSGTSGGPQYTDTQYF
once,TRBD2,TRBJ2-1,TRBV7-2,TGTGCCAGCAGCTTAAGCGGGAGCTCCTACAATGAGCAGTTCTTC,CASSLSGSSYNEQFF
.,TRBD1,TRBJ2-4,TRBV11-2,TGTGCCAGCAGCCCGGGACAGGGATACATTCAGTACTTC,CASSPGQGYIQYF
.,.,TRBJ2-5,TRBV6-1,TGTGCCAGCAGTGAATGGGGGACGGAGACCCAGTACTTC,CASSEWGTETQYF
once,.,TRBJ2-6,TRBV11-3,TGCGCCAGCAGTCAGATCCGGGCAGTCGGGGCCAACGTCCTGACTTTC,CASSQIRAVGANVLTF
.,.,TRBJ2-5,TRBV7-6,TGTGCCAGCAGCTCGAGAGGAGGGGAGACCCAGTACTTC,CASSSRGGETQYF
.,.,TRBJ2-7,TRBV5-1,TGCGCCAGCAGCACAAGTTACGAGCAGTACTTC,CASSTSYEQYF
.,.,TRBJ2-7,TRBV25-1,TGTGCCAGCAGTGATGGTAGCTCCTACGAGCAGTACTTC,CASSDGSSYEQYF
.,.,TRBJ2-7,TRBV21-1,TGTGCCAGCAGCAACGGCCAAATCCTACGAGTGAAGCAGTACTTC,CASSNGQILRVKQYF
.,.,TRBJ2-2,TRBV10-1,TGCGCCAGCAGTGCGTCGCTAGGGGAGAGCGGGGAGCTGTTTTTT,CASSASLGESGELFF
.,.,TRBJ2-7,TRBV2,TGTGCCAGTAACGGAGAGGACGAGCAGTACTTC,CASNGEDEQYF
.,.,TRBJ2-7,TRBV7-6,TGTGCCAGCAGCTTAGGCCCTTCCTACGAGCAGTACTTC,CASSLGPSYEQYF
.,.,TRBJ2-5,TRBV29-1,TGCAGCGTTGAAGATTTTAGATGGGACCGGGAGACCCAGTACTTC,CSVEDFRWDRETQYF
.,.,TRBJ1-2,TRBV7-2,TGTGCCAGCAGCTTATTCATAACCGACTATGGCTACACCTTC,CASSLFITDYGYTF
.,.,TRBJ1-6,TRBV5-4,TGTGCCAGCAGCTCTGCGGGGGGCTATAATTCACCCCTCCACTTT,CASSSAGGYNSPLHF
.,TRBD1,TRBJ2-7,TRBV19,TGTGCCAGTAGTTACGGACAGGGGTACGAGCAGTACTTC,CASSYGQGYEQYF
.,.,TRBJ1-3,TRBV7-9,TGTGCCAGCAGCTTTGCCCCGTCTGGAAACACCATATATTTT,CASSFAPSGNTIYF
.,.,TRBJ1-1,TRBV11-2,TGTGCCAGCAGCTTAGGACATCTCAACACTGAAGCTTTCTTT,CASSLGHLNTEAFF
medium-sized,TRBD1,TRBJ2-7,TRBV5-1,TGCGCCAGCAGCTTGGCGCCTCCCGACAGGGCTGTCCCCTACGAGCAGTACTTC,CASSLAPPDRAVPYEQYF